The 28 T cell receptor beta chains given below trace back to one sample, sequenced in a study of T cells after yellow fever vaccination. In TCRdb, the 5' RACE reads were re-called with MiXCR into one record per CDR3 protein. The data contain about 340,000 distinct CDR3 sequences, 8.7% of them singletons. The sample was PBMCs, taken on the day of the first yellow fever vaccination. Receptors were obtained from a man in his late teens or twenties who received the YFV17D yellow fever vaccine.

The table lists this clonotype with a few counts. This chain joins TRBV20-1 and TRBJ2-3; maybe TRBD2 (6 bases). The CDR3 loop spans 12 amino acids. V lost 5 bases to trimming and J lost 5 bases, with 11 bases between them. Per germline, CDR1 DFQATT and CDR2 SNEGSKA (reference sequence). CDR3 in amino acids: CSARPSVDTQYF. The CDR3 region has the DNA TGCAGTGCTCGACCTAGCGTAGATACGCAGTATTTT.

The chain is built from TRBV5-1 and TRBJ2-1; 8 nucleotides line up with TRBD2. Per the germline V gene, CDR1 is SGHRS and CDR2 is YFSETQ. This CDR3 region has 13 residues. V gave up 4 bases and J gave up 9 bases; unmatched junction bases: 6. CDR3 loop: CASSTGGAGEQFF. The CDR3 DNA follows: TGCGCCAGCAGCACCGGGGGGGCTGGTGAGCAGTTCTTC.

This chain links TRBV5-1 with TRBJ2-7, with TRBD2 matching 12 bases. From germline, CDR1 is SGHRS and CDR2 YFSETQ. V lost 4 bases and J lost 3; bases outside the gene matches: 5. The CDR3 loop spans 15 amino acids. This CDR3 is CASSPGLAGFYEQYV. DNA of the CDR3: TGCGCCAGCAGCCCAGGACTAGCGGGGTTCTACGAGCAGTACGTC.

The V gene is TRBV4-3, the J gene TRBJ2-3; D perhaps matches TRBD2 (6 bases). The germline V and J ends were trimmed by 0 bases and 0 bases, with 10 bases remaining between them. Germline V CDR1 and CDR2: LGHNA, YSLEER. This CDR3 is built from 16 residues. CDR3 coding DNA: TGCGCCAGCAGCCAAGATTTCGGGGGAAGCACAGATACGCAGTATTTT. Translation: CASSQDFGGSTDTQYF.

This clonotype was observed a handful of times. This chain joins TRBV30 and TRBJ2-1; a possible D gene is TRBD2 (6 bases). Germline V CDR1 and CDR2: GTSNPN, SVGIG (reference sequence). The CDR3 loop spans 14 amino acids. Trimming left V 1 base short and J 7 bases short, with 14 bases between. CDR3 residues: CAWSDWQGLNEQFF. In nucleotides, the CDR3 is TGTGCCTGGAGTGATTGGCAGGGACTGAATGAGCAGTTCTTC.

The rearrangement joins TRBV18 to TRBJ2-7; D remains unclear. CDR1 is KGHSH, CDR2 LQKENI, per germline. This CDR3 is 16 amino acids long. V gave up 3 bases and J gave up 0 bases, with 15 bases separating them. As DNA, the CDR3 is TGTGCCAGCTCACCCACCGTTGGGTACACCTCCTACGAGCAGTACTTC. Its protein product is CASSPTVGYTSYEQYF.

V and J are TRBV18 and TRBJ2-1, with D unresolved. V lost 2 bases, J lost 6 bases, and 2 bases lay in between. CDR1 and CDR2 (germline): KGHSH, LQKENI. This CDR3 contains 11 residues. The CDR3 DNA is TGTGCCAGCTCACCAGTCAATGAGCAGTTCTTC. Encoded protein: CASSPVNEQFF.

This clonotype was seen only a few times. The chain joins TRBV4-2 to TRBJ1-1; D gene uncertain. CDR1 and CDR2 (germline): LGHNA, YNFKEQ. The CDR3 covers 15 residues. V lost 0 bases and J lost 4, with 12 bases in between. The CDR3 nucleotides read TGTGCCAGCAGCCAAGAGTGGCAGCCGAGCACTGAAGCTTTCTTT. This sequence encodes CASSQEWQPSTEAFF.

Only a few counts were recorded for this clonotype. This chain links TRBV21-1 with TRBJ2-7; TRBD1 is taken as the D call from the table, unchecked against the DNA. TRBV21-1 represents a pseudogene. This CDR3 contains 15 residues. Written as DNA, the CDR3 is TGTGCCAGCCACCTGGGGGGGACAGGATCTTTTGAGCAGTACGTC. This translates into CASHLGGTGSFEQYV.

This clonotype was seen a handful of times. This chain's CDR3 is CSVAGPGGGDGYTF. The CDR3 region has the DNA TGCAGCGTTGCTGGTCCGGGAGGTGGGGATGGCTACACCTTC. The gene calls are TRBV29-1 and TRBJ1-2; D is ambiguous. Per germline, CDR1 SQVTM and CDR2 ANQGSEA. The CDR3 covers 14 residues. V lost 4 bases and J 6 bases, leaving 18 bases between the germline ends.

This chain joins TRBV9 and TRBJ1-5; 9 bases map to TRBD1. CDR3 length equals 14 residues. The germline gives CDR1 SGDLS, CDR2 YYNGEE. The J segment lost 5 bases and the V segment lost 3 bases, leaving 3 bases of the junction unmatched. The CDR3: CASSDGTGYQPQHF. CDR3 bases: TGTGCCAGCAGCGACGGGACAGGGTATCAGCCCCAGCATTTT.

The chain is built from TRBV20-1 and TRBJ2-7; D remains unclear. The CDR3 is 11 amino acids. The germline CDR1 and CDR2 sequences are DFQATT and SNEGSKA (reference sequence). Trimming removed 5 bases at V and 3 bases at J, with 8 bases between. The chain's CDR3 is CSAGVSYEQYV. CDR3 DNA sequence: TGCAGTGCTGGAGTAAGCTACGAGCAGTACGTC.

This clonotype was picked up a small number of times. This chain connects TRBV7-2 to TRBJ1-2, with 10 bases aligning to TRBD1. V trimming: 5 bases; J trimming: 5 bases; junction bases outside the gene matches: 5. Germline V gene sequence: CDR1 SGHTA, CDR2 FQGNSA. The CDR3 runs 14 residues. This CDR3 is CASSRTGGEYGYTF. The DNA of the CDR3 is TGTGCCAGCAGCCGGACAGGGGGGGAGTATGGCTACACCTTC.

The chain is built from TRBV28 and TRBJ1-2; D call uncertain. Germline CDR1 reads MDHEN; CDR2 reads SYDVKM. This CDR3 contains 13 residues. Between the trimmed V and J ends, which lost 5 bases and 8 bases, there was a span of 15 bases. The CDR3 nucleotides are TGTGCCAGCAGTCGAAGGGTTGCCCGGGGCTACACCTTC. Its protein product is CASSRRVARGYTF.

This clonotype was picked up one time. V is TRBV7-2 and J is TRBJ2-5; TRBD2 matches 9 bases. The CDR3 totals 15 residues. The germline gives CDR1 SGHTA, CDR2 FQGNSA. Trimming took 7 bases from V and 2 from J; bases not matched to a gene: 8. The CDR3, as DNA: TGTGCCAGCACCGCTCAAAGCGGGGGGCAAGAGACCCAGTACTTC. It yields the protein CASTAQSGGQETQYF.

The chain combines TRBV12-3 or TRBV12-4 with TRBJ1-2; TRBD1 agrees at 9 bases. The length of the CDR3 is 13 residues. Germline trimming cut 8 bases from V and 3 bases from J; bases unmatched to any gene: 4. The DNA for the CDR3 is TGTGCCAGCGCAACAGGGGGCCACTATGGCTACACCTTC. Translated, it gives CASATGGHYGYTF.

In this sample, this clonotype turned up a few times. The chain is built from TRBV7-3 and TRBJ2-5; D tentatively reads TRBD1 or TRBD2 (5 bases each). Germline-derived CDR1 and CDR2 are SGHTA and FQGTGA. This CDR3 comprises 18 residues. V was shortened by 4 bases and J by 1 base, with 22 bases between the two germline ends. As DNA, the CDR3 is TGTGCCAGCAGCTATAACCCCCCCGCCCGGGGCTTCCAAGAGACCCAGTACTTC. This codes for CASSYNPPARGFQETQYF.

This clonotype occurred many times. CDR3 region: CASSLGGTPFETQYF. The CDR3 region has the DNA TGTGCCAGCAGCTTGGGCGGGACCCCCTTTGAGACCCAGTACTTC. The chain links TRBV5-6 to TRBJ2-5, with D perhaps matching TRBD2 (6 bases). The germline V gene encodes CDR1 SGHDT and CDR2 YYEEEE. V lost 0 bases and J 5 bases, leaving 14 bases between the germline ends. The CDR3 has 15 residues.

This clonotype was observed a few times. The chain carries TRBV7-3 and TRBJ2-3; 10 bases map to TRBD1. J lost 3 bases, V lost 0 bases, and 0 bases had no gene match. CDR1 SGHTA and CDR2 FQGTGA come from the germline V gene. The CDR3 is 15 residues long. This CDR3 is CASSLTGQGTDTQYF. Written as DNA, the CDR3 is TGTGCCAGCAGCTTAACGGGACAGGGGACAGATACGCAGTATTTT.

This clonotype occurred many times. Here the CDR3 DNA reads TGCAGTGCTAGCAGGCGTGGGGTTGAAGCTTTCTTT. Translated, it gives CSASRRGVEAFF. This chain connects TRBV20-1 to TRBJ1-1; D is ambiguous. The germline CDR1 and CDR2 sequences are DFQATT and SNEGSKA (reference sequence). The V end was cut by 3 bases, the J end by 7 bases, with 12 bases between. This CDR3 region has 12 residues.

The sample holds a few counts of this clonotype. V gene TRBV7-3 combines with J gene TRBJ2-1; 8 nucleotides agree with TRBD2. Germline assignment: CDR1 SGHTA and CDR2 FQGTGA. The V and J ends lost 5 bases and 7 bases, in that order; junction bases with no gene match: 10. The CDR3 contains 15 residues. CDR3 loop: CASSPSKTSVNEQFF. The CDR3 nucleotides read TGTGCCAGCAGCCCCTCGAAGACTAGCGTAAATGAGCAGTTCTTC. The full variable domain, rest sourced from reference TRBV7-3 and TRBJ2-1, is GAGVSQTPSNKVTEKGKYVELRCDPISGHTALYWYRQSLGQGPEFLIYFQGTGAADDSGLPNDRFFAVRPEGSVSTLKIQRTERGDSAVYLCASSPSKTSVNEQFFGPGTRLTVL.

The V call is TRBV20-1, the J call TRBJ1-1; 7 positions agree with TRBD1. V was clipped by 0 bases and J by 0 bases; unmatched bases: 13. This CDR3 has 18 amino acids. Germline V gene lookup returns CDR1 DFQATT and CDR2 SNEGSKA (reference sequence). The CDR3, as DNA: TGCAGTGCTAGAGAGGTACGAGGGGACAGAGGTTTGAACACTGAAGCTTTCTTT. Translated, it gives CSAREVRGDRGLNTEAFF.

The rearrangement joins TRBV19 to TRBJ2-3; D tentatively fits TRBD1 or TRBD2 (5 bases each). The CDR3 has 15 amino acids. The V end was cut by 5 bases, the J end by 6 bases, with 18 bases between. The germline gives CDR1 LNHDA, CDR2 SQIVND (reference sequence). Here the CDR3 reads CASSLGLGLSDTQYF. The CDR3 bases are TGTGCCAGTAGTCTAGGACTGGGGCTATCGGATACGCAGTATTTT. The variable domain in full, completed from reference TRBV19 and TRBJ2-3, reads DGGITQSPKYLFRKEGQNVTLSCEQNLNHDAMYWYRQDPGQGLRLIYYSQIVNDFQKGDIAEGYSVSREKKESFPLTVTSAQKNPTAFYLCASSLGLGLSDTQYFGPGTRLTVL.

This chain links TRBV29-1 with TRBJ1-2; 7 positions agree with TRBD1. The CDR3 sequence is 12 residues long. CDR1 SQVTM and CDR2 ANQGSEA come from the germline V gene. The V and J ends lost 6 bases and 8 bases, in that order; junction bases with no gene match: 9. In DNA form, the CDR3 reads TGCAGCGTACCAACACAGGGGTTAGGCTACACCTTC. It yields the protein CSVPTQGLGYTF.

The chain carries TRBV10-3 and TRBJ2-7; a possible D gene is TRBD1 (6 bases). The CDR3 runs 15 residues. The germline V gene encodes CDR1 ENHRY and CDR2 SYGVKD. Trimming took off 0 bases at V and 0 bases at J, with 9 bases between the two ends. The CDR3 is CAISESRTDSYEQYF. The CDR3 nucleotides read TGTGCCATCAGTGAGTCTAGGACAGACTCCTACGAGCAGTACTTC.

The genes are TRBV6-1 and TRBJ2-1, with D hard to call. Germline V gene data show CDR1 as MNHNS and CDR2 as SASEGT. The CDR3 has 12 residues. The V end was cut by 2 bases, the J end by 9 bases, with 8 bases between. CDR3 amino acids: CASSEMAAEQFF. CDR3 DNA sequence: TGTGCCAGCAGTGAAATGGCAGCTGAGCAGTTCTTC.

The table lists this clonotype with a few counts. This rearrangement joins TRBV6-2 or TRBV6-3 to TRBJ2-7, with D tentatively TRBD1 or TRBD2 (6 bases each). V lost 0 bases to trimming and J lost 5 bases, with 11 bases between them. Germline values: CDR1 MNHEY, CDR2 SVGEGT. The CDR3 runs to 14 residues. CDR3 sequence reads: CASSYSEGGDEQYV. CDR3 nucleotide sequence: TGTGCCAGCAGTTACTCGGAGGGGGGCGACGAGCAGTACGTC.

This clonotype came up many times. V gene TRBV4-2 combines with J gene TRBJ1-2, with 8 bases aligning to TRBD1. The CDR3 has 16 amino acids. Germline CDR1 reads LGHNA; CDR2 reads YNFKEQ. The V segment lost 1 base and the J segment 5 bases; nucleotides outside the gene matches: 9. Here the CDR3 reads CASSQVFQGANYGYTF. CDR3 DNA: TGTGCCAGCAGCCAAGTCTTCCAGGGGGCAAATTATGGCTACACCTTC.